This T cell receptor (beta chain) was found in a study of T cells expressing NK-cell markers. Study context: All TCR beta repertoires analysed originated from sorted CD3+CD56+NKG2C+, CD3+CD56+NKG2C- and CD3+CD56-NKG2C+ T cells.

The CDR3 runs 13 residues. CDR1 and CDR2 from the germline V gene are MNHNY and SVGAGI (reference sequence). TCRdb re-called the 5' RACE reads and catalogs CDR3 proteins one per entry, DNA excluded. The listing records approximately 440,000 distinct CDR3 sequences. This clonotype was obtained from a woman between 45 and 60 years old in good health. The sequenced sample consisted of blood T cells: a sorted CD56 or NKG2C T cell subset, CD4+ or CD8+ T cells, or bulk PBMC T cells (not recorded which). The J gene is TRBJ1-1, the V gene TRBV6-6; the TCRdb call, TRBD1, lacks DNA for checking. The CDR3 sequence: CASTLDRGTEAFF.